This record covers a single T cell receptor (beta chain). Sampling times: baseline, cycle 4 day 1, cycle 7 day 1. TCRdb keeps only in-frame clones here, not all; method: immunoSEQ multiplex PCR. The data hold 95,000 to 150,000 clones, with 92% observed a single time. The data were taken from a study of OX40 agonist ivuxolimab in advanced cancers. Study overall: Each patient was given ivuxolimab into a vein every 2 weeks, at 0.01 to 10 mg/kg. Three partial responders included one hepatocellular carcinoma patient and two cutaneous melanoma patients.

In germline, CDR1 is MGHRA, CDR2 YSYEKL. This CDR3 comprises 16 residues. Trimming cost V 0 bases and J 0 bases, with 9 bases left between them. This chain links TRBV4-1 with TRBJ1-5; no reliable D call. This clonotype was obtained from an adult with an advanced solid tumor such as melanoma, head and neck, liver or kidney cancer. The specimen was CD4+ or CD8+ T cells sorted from blood, collected in a trial of the OX40 agonist ivuxolimab. The CDR3 loop is CASSQDEISSNQPQHF. CDR3 coding DNA: TGCGCCAGCAGCCAAGATGAGATCAGTAGCAATCAGCCCCAGCATTTT.